The clone carrying this TCR beta chain was picked up a small number of times. The data were obtained in a study of blood T cell repertoires in COVID-19. Germline values: CDR1 SGHTA, CDR2 FQGNSA. V shed 1 base, J shed 11 bases, and the junction held 7 bases outside the gene matches. The CDR3 runs 14 residues. Sequencing was performed with immunoSEQ multiplex PCR; in TCRdb, only in-frame clones are kept and a portion is missing. The sample has tens of thousands of clones, 89% seen once. This TCR came from a man aged 65 to 85 with active or convalescent COVID-19. The sample comprised peripheral blood. The V call is TRBV7-2, the J call TRBJ1-1; 10 bases are shared with TRBD1. CDR3 nucleotides: TGTGCCAGCAGCTTAGTAGGGGACAGGGGAGAGGCTTTCTTT. This sequence encodes CASSLVGDRGEAFF. Using reference TRBV7-2 and TRBJ1-1 for the parts outside the CDR3, the full variable domain is GAGVSQSPSNKVTEKGKDVELRCDPISGHTALYWYRQSLGQGLEFLIYFQGNSAPDKSGLPSDRFSAERTGGSVSTLTIQRTQQEDSAVYLCASSLVGDRGEAFFGQGTRLTVV.